This T cell receptor beta chain was recorded in a study of blood T cell repertoires in COVID-19. Study details: Spain, Italy and the United States supplied samples that represented acute and convalescent COVID-19. T cells, B-cell-depleted T cells, or PBMCs supplied cDNA or gDNA.

Germline V gives CDR1 MNHEY, CDR2 SVGAGI. The CDR3 is 16 amino acids. J gave up 1 base and V 2 bases, and 4 bases lay outside the gene matches. Study processing details: Counts of nucleated cells, estimated from reference gene primer amplification, were obtained. TCRdb's table, derived via immunoSEQ multiplex PCR, lists solely in-frame clones and lacks some. V and J calls plus clone size are reproduced from that table; the DNA served to infer D and trimming. The sample shows around 160,000 clones, roughly nine tenths of them seen only once. This clone came up once. V is TRBV6-5 and J is TRBJ2-2; 7 nucleotides align to TRBD2. The sequence came from a man aged 55 to 69 with acute or convalescent COVID-19. The source material was peripheral blood. The DNA of the CDR3 is TGTGCCAGCAGTTACGGACTAGTGGAGAACACCGGGGAGCTGTTTTTT. Its protein is CASSYGLVENTGELFF.